These 15 T cell receptor beta chains originate from one sample sequenced in a study of cytomegalovirus exposure and HLA in healthy donors. The PCR had 60 Vbeta and 13 Jbeta primers. The protocol was immunoSEQ multiplex PCR, while the TCRdb copy is restricted to in-frame clones and leaves out a portion. Altogether roughly 90,000 clones are present, 70% to 80% being singletons, with the ten largest covering approximately 20%. The sequenced sample was PBMCs. These receptors all come from a man under 40 in good health and CMV-seropositive.

This clone was detected only once. The V call is TRBV27, the J call TRBJ1-2; no clear D gene. V was cut by 7 bases and J by 8 bases, with 20 bases left in between. Per the germline V gene, CDR1 is MNHEY and CDR2 is SMNVEV (reference sequence). The CDR3 is 14 amino acids. CDR3 bases: TGTGCCAGCATGGAGGGATGGACCATCGGAGGCTACACCTTC. Translated, it gives CASMEGWTIGGYTF.

The chain employs TRBV5-1 and TRBJ2-7; D unresolved. Trimming removed 4 bases at V and 0 bases at J, with 14 bases between. Germline CDR1 SGHRS, CDR2 YFSETQ. This CDR3 comprises 15 residues. CDR3 sequence (DNA): TGCGCCAGCAGCCTGGATGGCGGAAGCTCCTACGAGCAGTACTTC. It encodes CASSLDGGSSYEQYF.

The chain employs TRBV4-3 and TRBJ2-7; D perhaps matches TRBD2 (6 bases). V lost 0 bases and J 4 bases, leaving 19 bases between the germline ends. Per germline, CDR1 LGHNA and CDR2 YSLEER. This CDR3 spans 17 amino acids. The CDR3 loop reads CASSQEWDWVKGYEQYF. For the CDR3, the DNA is TGCGCCAGCAGCCAAGAATGGGACTGGGTAAAGGGATACGAGCAGTACTTC.

This chain connects TRBV2 to TRBJ1-5, with TRBD1 matching over 7 bases. Germline V CDR1 and CDR2: SNHLY, FYNNEI. The CDR3 covers 15 residues. J lost 8 bases, V lost 5 bases, and 12 bases had no gene match. The CDR3: CASSSFDRVLEPQHF. CDR3 bases: TGTGCCAGCAGTTCCTTTGACAGGGTCTTGGAGCCCCAGCATTTT.

The chain uses TRBV5-1 and TRBJ2-2; weak D call: TRBD1 (6 bases). The germline gives CDR1 SGHRS, CDR2 YFSETQ. The length of the CDR3 is 15 residues. Trimming took off 3 bases at V and 6 bases at J, with 15 bases between the two ends. Written as DNA, the CDR3 is TGCGCCAGCAGCTCGAGGACAGAATTTGCCGGGGAGCTGTTTTTT. Translating gives CASSSRTEFAGELFF.

This chain uses TRBV5-6 with TRBJ1-4; D not resolved. V was shortened by 0 bases and J by 5 bases, with 11 bases between the two germline ends. The CDR3 runs to 15 residues. Germline assignment: CDR1 SGHDT and CDR2 YYEEEE. This chain's CDR3 is CASSLDGRINEKLFF. The CDR3 DNA reads as TGTGCCAGCAGCTTGGATGGGAGAATCAATGAAAAACTGTTTTTT.

V usage is TRBV7-9 and J usage is TRBJ2-3; 9 nucleotides line up with TRBD1. The CDR3 is 16 amino acids. Germline V gene lookup returns CDR1 SEHNR and CDR2 FQNEAQ (reference sequence). V trimming: 5 bases; J trimming: 6 bases; junction bases outside the gene matches: 12. CDR3 residues: CASSHPRDRVSDTQYF. The CDR3 DNA reads TGTGCCAGCAGCCATCCCCGGGACAGGGTTTCCGATACGCAGTATTTT.

The chain recombines TRBV28 with TRBJ2-7; TRBD2 might be the D (5 bases). Between the trimmed V and J ends, which lost 8 bases and 1 base, there was a span of 9 bases. Germline assignment: CDR1 MDHEN and CDR2 SYDVKM. The CDR3 is 12 residues long. The chain's CDR3 is CASEGVSYEQYF. In DNA form, the CDR3 reads TGTGCCAGCGAGGGCGTATCCTACGAGCAGTACTTC.

This clone was detected a few times. V usage is TRBV27 and J usage is TRBJ2-5; D is ambiguous. With 3 bases removed from V and 5 bases from J, the gap between germline ends came to 10 bases. Germline CDR1 MNHEY, CDR2 SMNVEV (reference sequence). The CDR3 length is 13 residues. The CDR3 spells CASSFTRWETQYF. The CDR3 nucleotides are TGTGCCAGCAGTTTTACGCGTTGGGAGACCCAGTACTTC.

This clone showed up just once. The genes are TRBV7-9 and TRBJ2-7, with a tentative D call TRBD2 (6 bases). Trimming pared 2 bases from V and 5 bases from J, leaving 13 bases between. The V gene's germline CDR1 is SEHNR and CDR2 FQNEAQ (reference sequence). The CDR3 extends over 14 amino acids. DNA for the CDR3: TGTGCCAGCAGCTTACTAGGGGCGGGAAACGAGCAGTACTTC. Translating gives CASSLLGAGNEQYF.

The chain is built from TRBV7-3 and TRBJ2-5, with 7 bases that match TRBD1. The J segment lost 11 bases and the V segment lost 4 bases, leaving 10 bases of the junction unmatched. The CDR3 loop spans 13 amino acids. From germline, CDR1 is SGHTA and CDR2 FQGTGA. The CDR3 coding sequence is TGTGCCAGCAGCTCGGACAGGCTGGGGGAGCAGTACTTC. Translating it yields CASSSDRLGEQYF. The full variable domain, completed using reference TRBV7-3 and TRBJ2-5, is GAGVSQTPSNKVTEKGKYVELRCDPISGHTALYWYRQSLGQGPEFLIYFQGTGAADDSGLPNDRFFAVRPEGSVSTLKIQRTERGDSAVYLCASSSDRLGEQYFGPGTRLLVL.

This rearrangement joins TRBV25-1 to TRBJ2-1, with D tentatively TRBD2 (5 bases). V lost 5 bases and J lost 7, with 15 bases in between. Germline V gene lookup returns CDR1 MGHDK and CDR2 SYGVNS. The CDR3 covers 14 residues. The CDR3 nucleotides read TGTGCCAGCAGTCCTCCGGGAAGAGGGAATGAGCAGTTCTTC. It yields the protein CASSPPGRGNEQFF.

The chain combines TRBV7-8 with TRBJ2-3, with TRBD1 matching over 8 bases. With V trimmed by 3 bases and J by 0 bases, 2 bases remained unmatched. Germline V lookup: CDR1 SGHVS, CDR2 FQNEAQ. The CDR3 consists of 15 residues. As DNA, the CDR3 is TGTGCCAGCAGCTTGGACAGGGCTAGCACAGATACGCAGTATTTT. Its translation is CASSLDRASTDTQYF.

This chain joins TRBV7-9 and TRBJ2-7, with D tentatively TRBD2 (5 bases). There are 14 residues in the CDR3. V was clipped by 2 bases and J by 3 bases, with 11 bases between them. Germline V gives CDR1 SEHNR, CDR2 FQNEAQ (reference sequence). This CDR3 reads CASSLPDSDYEQYF. CDR3 DNA: TGTGCCAGCAGCTTACCGGACTCTGACTACGAGCAGTACTTC.

The V call is TRBV7-2, the J call TRBJ1-5; 12 nucleotides align to TRBD1. With V trimmed by 6 bases and J by 7 bases, 7 bases remained unmatched. This CDR3 spans 15 amino acids. CDR1 SGHTA and CDR2 FQGNSA come from the germline V gene. This CDR3 is CASRPGQGAQQPQHF. The CDR3, as DNA: TGTGCCAGCAGGCCGGGACAGGGGGCCCAACAGCCCCAGCATTTT.